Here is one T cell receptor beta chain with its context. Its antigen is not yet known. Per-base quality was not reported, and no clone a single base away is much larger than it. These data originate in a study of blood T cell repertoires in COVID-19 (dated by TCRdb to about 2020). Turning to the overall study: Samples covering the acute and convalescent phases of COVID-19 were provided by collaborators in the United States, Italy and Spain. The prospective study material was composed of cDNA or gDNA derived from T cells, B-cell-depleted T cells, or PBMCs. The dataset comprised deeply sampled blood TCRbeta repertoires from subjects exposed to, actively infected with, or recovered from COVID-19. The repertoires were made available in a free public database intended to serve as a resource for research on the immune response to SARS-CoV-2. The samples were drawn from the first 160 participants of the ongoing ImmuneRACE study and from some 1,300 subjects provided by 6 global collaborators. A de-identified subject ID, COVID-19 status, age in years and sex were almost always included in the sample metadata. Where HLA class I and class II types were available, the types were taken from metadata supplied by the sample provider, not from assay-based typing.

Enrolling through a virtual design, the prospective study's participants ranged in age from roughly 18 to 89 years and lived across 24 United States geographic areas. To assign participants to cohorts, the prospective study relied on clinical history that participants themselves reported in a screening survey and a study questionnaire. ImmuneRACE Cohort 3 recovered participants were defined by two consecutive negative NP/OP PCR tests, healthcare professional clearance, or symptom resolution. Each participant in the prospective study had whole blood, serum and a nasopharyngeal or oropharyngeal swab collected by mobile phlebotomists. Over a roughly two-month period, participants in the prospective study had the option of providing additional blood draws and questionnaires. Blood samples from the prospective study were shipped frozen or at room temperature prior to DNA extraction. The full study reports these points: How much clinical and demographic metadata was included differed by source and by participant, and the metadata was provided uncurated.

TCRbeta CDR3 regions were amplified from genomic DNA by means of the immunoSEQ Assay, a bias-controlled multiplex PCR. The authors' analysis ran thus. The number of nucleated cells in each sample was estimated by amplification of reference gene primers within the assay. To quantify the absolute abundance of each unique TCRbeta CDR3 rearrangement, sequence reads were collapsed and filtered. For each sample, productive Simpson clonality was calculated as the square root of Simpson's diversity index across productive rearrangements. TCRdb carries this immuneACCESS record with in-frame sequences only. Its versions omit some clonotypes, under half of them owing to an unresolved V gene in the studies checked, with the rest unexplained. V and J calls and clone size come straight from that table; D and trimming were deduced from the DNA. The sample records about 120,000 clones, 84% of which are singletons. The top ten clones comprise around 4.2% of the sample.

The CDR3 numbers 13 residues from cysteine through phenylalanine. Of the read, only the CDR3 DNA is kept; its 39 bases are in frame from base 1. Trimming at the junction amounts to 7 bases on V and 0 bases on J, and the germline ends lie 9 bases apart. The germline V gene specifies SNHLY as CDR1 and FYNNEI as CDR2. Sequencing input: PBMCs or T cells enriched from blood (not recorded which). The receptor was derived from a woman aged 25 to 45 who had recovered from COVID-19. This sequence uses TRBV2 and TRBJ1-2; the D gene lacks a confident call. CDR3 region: CASIRGTNYGYTF. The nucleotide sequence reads TGTGCCAGCATACGCGGGACTAACTATGGCTACACCTTC. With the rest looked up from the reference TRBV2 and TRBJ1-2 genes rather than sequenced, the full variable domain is EPEVTQTPSHQVTQMGQEVILRCVPISNHLYFYWYRQILGQKVEFLVSFYNNEISEKSEIFDDQFSVERPDGSNFTLKIRSTKLEDSAMYFCASIRGTNYGYTFGSGTRLTVV.